A single sample is the source of the 10 T cell receptor beta chains below, sequenced in a study of T cell responses to AZD1222 COVID-19 vaccine. The method was immunoSEQ multiplex PCR; TCRdb's version includes in-frame clones alone and lacks a portion of them. Of about 140,000 clones in the sample, 85% to 95% were seen once. Sample: peripheral blood, taken after recovery from COVID-19. Receptors originate from an adult who had recovered from COVID-19.

The chain uses TRBV11-3 and TRBJ2-1; TRBD1 agrees at 10 bases. V lost 4 bases to trimming and J lost 6 bases; unmatched junction nucleotides: 6. The V gene's germline CDR1 is SGHNT and CDR2 YENEEA. The CDR3 totals 15 residues. The CDR3 sequence: CASSSGTGAINEQFF. DNA of the CDR3: TGTGCCAGCAGCTCCGGGACAGGGGCCATCAATGAGCAGTTCTTC. Supplemented by reference TRBV11-3 and TRBJ2-1, the full variable domain reads EAGVVQSPRYKIIEKKQPVAFWCNPISGHNTLYWYLQNLGQGPELLIRYENEEAVDDSQLPKDRFSAERLKGVDSTLKIQPAELGDSAVYLCASSSGTGAINEQFFGPGTRLTVL.

Regarding this clone: Other nucleotide sequences in the sample specify the same CDR3. The rearrangement joins TRBV4-1 to TRBJ2-1, with 16 bases fitting TRBD2. Germline V CDR1 and CDR2: MGHRA, YSYEKL. J lost 10 bases, V lost 4 bases, and 4 bases had no gene match. CDR3 length equals 15 residues. The CDR3 loop is CASSLLGLAGGEQFF. The CDR3 DNA reads as TGCGCCAGCAGCCTCCTGGGACTAGCGGGAGGGGAGCAGTTCTTC.

The V call is TRBV6-5, the J call TRBJ1-3; TRBD1 agrees at 9 bases. This CDR3 is built from 13 residues. Losses at the gene ends were 6 bases for V and 4 bases for J; bases not matched to a gene: 1. Germline loops: CDR1 MNHEY, CDR2 SVGAGI. CDR3: CASRDRGGNTIYF. The CDR3, as DNA: TGTGCCAGCAGAGACAGGGGGGGAAACACCATATATTTT.

This sequence joins TRBV29-1 and TRBJ2-1; D gene uncertain. Trimming left V 3 bases short and J 6 bases short, with 9 bases between. The CDR3 sequence is 12 residues long. Looked up from germline, CDR1 is SQVTM and CDR2 is ANQGSEA. The CDR3 bases are TGCAGCGTTGATAACGGGCCCAATGAGCAGTTCTTC. It is translated as CSVDNGPNEQFF.

The rearrangement joins TRBV19 to TRBJ1-1; D perhaps matches TRBD1 (6 bases). The CDR3 loop spans 15 amino acids. V shed 3 bases and J shed 2 bases, with 13 bases lying between them. Per the germline V gene, CDR1 is LNHDA and CDR2 is SQIVND (reference sequence). CDR3 sequence: CASSIETGKNTEAFF. The CDR3, as DNA: TGTGCCAGTAGTATTGAGACAGGAAAAAACACTGAAGCTTTCTTT.

The chain uses TRBV7-9 and TRBJ2-5, with 7 bases aligning to TRBD2. The V and J ends lost 0 bases and 1 base, in that order; junction bases with no gene match: 8. Looked up from germline, CDR1 is SEHNR and CDR2 is FQNEAQ (reference sequence). The CDR3 loop spans 17 amino acids. The CDR3 DNA reads TGTGCCAGCAGCTTAGCTCCCCCACTAGCGCTCCAAGAGACCCAGTACTTC. The encoded protein is CASSLAPPLALQETQYF.

The chain couples TRBV28 to TRBJ2-7; no clear D. This CDR3 is 12 amino acids long. Germline loops: CDR1 MDHEN, CDR2 SYDVKM. V shed 3 bases and J shed 3 bases, with 6 bases lying between them. CDR3 in DNA: TGTGCCAGCAGTTTCCCGTACTACGAGCAGTACTTC. This sequence encodes CASSFPYYEQYF.

The DNA for the CDR3 is TGCGCCAGCAGCTCGACAGGGATCTCGACAGATACGCAGTATTTT. This encodes CASSSTGISTDTQYF. This rearrangement joins TRBV4-1 to TRBJ2-3, with 7 bases fitting TRBD1. Trimming removed 5 bases from V and 3 bases from J; junction bases left unmatched: 8. The CDR3 covers 15 residues. Per germline, CDR1 MGHRA and CDR2 YSYEKL.

V usage is TRBV5-5 and J usage is TRBJ1-2; D remains ambiguous. The germline gives CDR1 SGHKS, CDR2 YYEKEE (reference sequence). The CDR3 spans 14 residues. V lost 2 bases, J lost 2 bases, and 10 bases lay in between. The CDR3 loop reads CASSFLGENYGYTF. In DNA form, the CDR3 reads TGTGCCAGCAGCTTCCTGGGTGAGAACTATGGCTACACCTTC.

The gene calls are TRBV9 and TRBJ1-1; maybe TRBD1 (5 bases). V gave up 0 bases and J gave up 5 bases, with 11 bases separating them. CDR1 and CDR2 from the germline V gene are SGDLS and YYNGEE. This CDR3 contains 14 residues. The CDR3: CASSVAGEKTEAFF. For the CDR3, the DNA is TGTGCCAGCAGCGTAGCGGGGGAGAAGACTGAAGCTTTCTTT.